What follows describes a single T cell receptor beta chain. Being one base from a much bigger clone, this may be a read error. This CDR3 spans 14 amino acids. The germline CDR1 and CDR2 sequences are SGHAT and FQDESV (reference sequence). A modified ARM-PCR protocol with three rounds of nested PCR amplified TCRbeta. TCRdb reprocessed the multiplex PCR reads via MiXCR and lists one record per CDR3 protein. The sample contains under 250,000 distinct CDR3 sequences, about 71% of which appear only once. The data were taken from a study of tumor and adjacent non-tumor tissue in lung cancer. No cell sorting was done before RNA was extracted from the tissue.

The chain has TRBV11-1 and TRBJ1-1; the D is unclear. Sequencing was done on a sample of lung tumor tissue. This sequence was found in a man aged 55 to 70 with non-small cell lung cancer. The CDR3 sequence: CASSLRQRNTEDFF. The CDR3 region has the DNA TGTGCCAGCAGCTTGAGGCAGCGGAACACTGAAGATTTCTTT.